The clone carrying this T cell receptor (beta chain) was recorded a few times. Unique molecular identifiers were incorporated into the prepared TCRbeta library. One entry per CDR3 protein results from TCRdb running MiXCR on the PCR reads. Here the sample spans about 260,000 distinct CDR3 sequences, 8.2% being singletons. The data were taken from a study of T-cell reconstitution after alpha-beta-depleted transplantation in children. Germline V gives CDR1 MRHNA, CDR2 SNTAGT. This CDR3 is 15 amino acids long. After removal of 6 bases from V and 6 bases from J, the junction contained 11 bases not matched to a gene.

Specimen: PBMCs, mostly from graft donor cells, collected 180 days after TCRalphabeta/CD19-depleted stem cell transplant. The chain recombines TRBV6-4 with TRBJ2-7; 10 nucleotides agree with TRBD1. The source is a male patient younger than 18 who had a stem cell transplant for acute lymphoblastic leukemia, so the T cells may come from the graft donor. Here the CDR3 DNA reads TGTGCCAGCAGCTACTTTCCGGGACAGGGGTCCGAGCAGTACTTC. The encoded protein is CASSYFPGQGSEQYF.